The rows below give T cell receptor beta chains drawn from one sample of a study of blood T cells in healthy people across ages. From the 5' RACE reads, TCRdb called clonotypes with MiXCR, one entry per CDR3 protein. The data contain around 1.5 million distinct CDR3 sequences, around 59% of them singletons. Input material: blood. Every receptor here comes from a man younger than 30 in good health. Each CDR3 is given with its conserved first and last residue. The order of the fields is D gene, clone size, V gene, J gene, CDR3 protein, CDR3 DNA. D genes are given only for firm matches. Clone size appears in some rows only: once, few, many, or a class for an expanded clone.

.,.,TRBV6-5,TRBJ2-7,CASFPAQGSDEQYF,TGTGCCAGCTTTCCGGCTCAGGGTTCCGACGAGCAGTACTTC
.,few,TRBV12-3/TRBV12-4,TRBJ2-7,CASRISAGVEQYF,TGTGCCAGCAGAATTTCTGCAGGGGTCGAGCAGTACTTC
.,.,TRBV9,TRBJ1-6,CASSRWGSYNSPLHF,TGTGCCAGCAGCCGGTGGGGCTCCTATAATTCACCCCTCCACTTT
TRBD1,few,TRBV7-2,TRBJ2-5,CASSLDRGVLETQYF,TGTGCCAGCAGCTTAGACAGGGGGGTCTTGGAGACCCAGTACTTC
.,.,TRBV20-1,TRBJ1-2,CSARKGSRTAYGYTF,TGCAGTGCGCGGAAGGGGTCCCGCACCGCTTATGGCTACACCTTC
.,.,TRBV7-8,TRBJ1-4,CASSFWGGEKLFF,TGTGCCAGCAGCTTTTGGGGCGGTGAAAAACTGTTTTTT
TRBD1,.,TRBV12-5,TRBJ2-1,CASGLLRTGGNYNEQFF,TGTGCTAGTGGTTTGCTCCGGACAGGGGGTAACTACAATGAGCAGTTCTTC
.,.,TRBV27,TRBJ1-4,CASRDRGSGEKLFF,TGTGCCAGCAGAGACCGGGGCAGCGGTGAAAAACTGTTTTTT
TRBD1,.,TRBV5-6,TRBJ2-3,CASSFARDRVRDTQYF,TGTGCCAGCAGCTTCGCCCGGGACAGGGTTAGAGATACGCAGTATTTT
.,.,TRBV11-2,TRBJ2-1,CASSSQKSLGVDNEQFF,TGTGCCAGCAGCTCCCAAAAGAGCCTAGGAGTTGACAATGAGCAGTTCTTC
.,.,TRBV7-9,TRBJ2-1,CASSSSLSPPEGSYNEQFF,TGTGCCAGCAGCTCCTCTCTCTCCCCCCCGGAGGGGTCCTACAATGAGCAGTTCTTC
.,.,TRBV4-1,TRBJ2-1,CASSQGGQDLAQFF,TGCGCCAGCAGCCAAGGGGGGCAGGACCTAGCCCAGTTCTTC
.,.,TRBV4-3,TRBJ1-5,CASSQSHGPSNQPQHF,TGCGCCAGCAGCCAAAGTCACGGGCCTAGCAATCAGCCCCAGCATTTT
TRBD2,.,TRBV6-5,TRBJ2-7,CASSYTPGTSGMYEQYF,TGTGCCAGCAGTTACACCCCCGGGACTAGCGGGATGTACGAGCAGTACTTC
TRBD1,few,TRBV10-3,TRBJ1-2,CASKTGMDGYTF,TGTGCCAGCAAGACAGGGATGGATGGCTACACCTTC
TRBD2,.,TRBV20-1,TRBJ2-7,CSAQLAGGPGSYEQYF,TGCAGTGCTCAACTAGCGGGGGGGCCTGGCTCCTACGAGCAGTACTTC
TRBD1,.,TRBV24-1,TRBJ1-2,CATSGPKGQGCGYTF,TGTGCCACCAGTGGCCCAAAAGGACAGGGTTGTGGCTACACCTTC
.,.,TRBV19,TRBJ1-2,CASSIGAGYGYTF,TGTGCCAGTAGTATTGGGGCGGGATATGGCTACACCTTC
.,once,TRBV27,TRBJ1-2,CASSLSAEGGYTF,TGTGCCAGCAGTTTATCAGCAGAGGGTGGCTACACCTTC
.,.,TRBV6-6,TRBJ1-1,CASRNLDTEAFF,TGTGCCAGCAGGAATCTCGACACTGAAGCTTTCTTT
.,.,TRBV30,TRBJ2-1,CAWSVLHNEQFF,TGTGCCTGGAGTGTCCTGCATAATGAGCAGTTCTTC
.,.,TRBV5-1,TRBJ2-7,CASSGRGRGTYEQYF,TGCGCCAGCAGCGGCAGGGGCCGAGGGACCTACGAGCAGTACTTC
.,.,TRBV6-1,TRBJ2-7,CASRGVGGSYEQYF,TGTGCCAGCAGAGGGGTGGGCGGATCCTACGAGCAGTACTTC
.,.,TRBV6-2/TRBV6-3,TRBJ2-1,CASSSRQSPYNEQFF,TGTGCCAGCAGTTCCCGGCAAAGCCCGTACAATGAGCAGTTCTTC
.,few,TRBV28,TRBJ2-7,CASSFRGPLSYEQYF,TGTGCCAGCAGTTTTCGTGGCCCCCTCTCTTACGAGCAGTACTTC
TRBD2,.,TRBV29-1,TRBJ2-1,CSVEGLAGVHNEQFF,TGCAGCGTCGAGGGACTAGCGGGGGTCCACAATGAGCAGTTCTTC
.,few,TRBV2,TRBJ1-2,CASSERLNYGYTF,TGTGCCAGCAGTGAACGGCTTAACTATGGCTACACCTTC
.,.,TRBV28,TRBJ2-7,CASNDYSSYEQYF,TGTGCCAGCAACGACTATAGCTCCTACGAGCAGTACTTC
.,.,TRBV29-1,TRBJ2-1,CSVGRQGGSYNEQFF,TGCAGCGTTGGTCGTCAGGGGGGCTCCTACAATGAGCAGTTCTTC
.,.,TRBV12-3/TRBV12-4,TRBJ2-3,CASSGTGSADTQYF,TGTGCCAGCAGTGGAACCGGGAGCGCCGATACGCAGTATTTT
TRBD1,.,TRBV19,TRBJ2-1,CASSIEDRLTYNEQFF,TGTGCCAGTAGTATAGAGGACAGGTTAACCTACAATGAGCAGTTCTTC
TRBD1,.,TRBV20-1,TRBJ2-7,CSARDSAGGRYEQYF,TGCAGTGCTAGAGATTCGGCAGGGGGCAGGTACGAGCAGTACTTC
.,.,TRBV9,TRBJ2-2,CAGTGRGNTGELFF,TGTGCCGGCACAGGCAGGGGAAACACCGGGGAGCTGTTTTTT
TRBD1,.,TRBV20-1,TRBJ1-4,CSARGGTGASNEKLFF,TGCAGTGCTAGAGGGGGGACAGGGGCCTCTAATGAAAAACTGTTTTTT
.,.,TRBV7-6,TRBJ2-3,CASSPPRPSTDTQYF,TGTGCCAGCAGCCCCCCTAGGCCTAGCACAGATACGCAGTATTTT
.,.,TRBV21-1,TRBJ2-7,CASSKRSESYEQYF,TGTGCCAGCAGCAAACGGTCGGAGTCCTACGAGCAGTACTTC
TRBD2,few,TRBV29-1,TRBJ2-5,CSVELAGENQETQYF,TGCAGCGTTGAATTGGCGGGGGAGAACCAAGAGACCCAGTACTTC
.,once,TRBV14,TRBJ2-7,CASSQPLEGWNEQYF,TGTGCCAGCAGCCAACCTCTAGAGGGGTGGAACGAGCAGTACTTC
.,.,TRBV6-1,TRBJ2-7,CATEKGANSYEQYF,TGTGCCACCGAGAAAGGGGCTAACTCCTACGAGCAGTACTTC
.,.,TRBV6-5,TRBJ2-4,CASSYSGSTAKNIQYF,TGTGCCAGCAGTTACTCGGGTTCTACCGCCAAAAACATTCAGTACTTC
.,.,TRBV24-1,TRBJ2-1,CATSDLLIPEAEYNEQFF,TGTGCCACCAGTGATTTGCTTATCCCGGAGGCTGAATACAATGAGCAGTTCTTC
.,.,TRBV20-1,TRBJ1-6,CSANPGGRNSPLHF,TGCAGTGCTAACCCCGGAGGGCGGAATTCACCCCTCCACTTT
.,.,TRBV7-9,TRBJ2-5,CASSHRDDHNEQYF,TGTGCCAGCAGCCACCGGGACGATCACAATGAGCAGTACTTC
.,.,TRBV6-4,TRBJ1-1,CASSEDGGEAFF,TGTGCCAGCAGTGAGGATGGTGGGGAAGCTTTCTTT
.,.,TRBV9,TRBJ2-4,CASSVDGAKNIQYF,TGTGCCAGCAGCGTAGACGGGGCCAAAAACATTCAGTACTTC
.,few,TRBV6-5,TRBJ1-1,CASSYSPGTEAFF,TGTGCCAGCAGTTACTCCCCAGGGACTGAAGCTTTCTTT
.,.,TRBV10-3,TRBJ1-2,CATQTGPPDGYTF,TGTGCCACCCAGACAGGCCCGCCGGATGGCTACACCTTC
.,.,TRBV20-1,TRBJ2-7,CSAGPRGEQYF,TGCAGTGCTGGCCCGAGGGGAGAGCAGTACTTC
.,.,TRBV29-1,TRBJ2-3,CSVAGGVERSDTQYF,TGCAGCGTTGCTGGCGGGGTGGAGCGGTCGGATACGCAGTATTTT